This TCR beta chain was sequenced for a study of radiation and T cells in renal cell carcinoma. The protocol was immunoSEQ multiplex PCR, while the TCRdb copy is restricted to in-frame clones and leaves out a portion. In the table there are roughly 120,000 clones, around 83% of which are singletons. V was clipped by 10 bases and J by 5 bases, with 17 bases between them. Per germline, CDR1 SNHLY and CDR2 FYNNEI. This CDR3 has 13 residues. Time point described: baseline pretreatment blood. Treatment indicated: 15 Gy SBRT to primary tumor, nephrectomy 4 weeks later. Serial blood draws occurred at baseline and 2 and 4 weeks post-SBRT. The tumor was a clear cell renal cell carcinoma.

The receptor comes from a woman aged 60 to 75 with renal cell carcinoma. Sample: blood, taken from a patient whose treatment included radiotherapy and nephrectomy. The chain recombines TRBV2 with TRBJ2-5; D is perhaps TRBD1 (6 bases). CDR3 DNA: TGTGCCATACCAGGGGCAGTAGGGGAGACCCAGTACTTC. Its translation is CAIPGAVGETQYF.